The clone carrying this T cell receptor (beta chain) was seen only once. This record belongs to a study of T cell changes during pregnancy in multiple sclerosis. The V gene's germline CDR1 is ENHRY and CDR2 SYGVKD. This CDR3 has 15 amino acids. V was clipped by 8 bases and J by 7 bases; unmatched bases: 10. TCRdb keeps only in-frame clones here, not all; method: immunoSEQ multiplex PCR. Of over 55,000 clones in the sample, 93% were seen once. The sequenced sample was peripheral blood, obtained after pregnancy. The J gene is TRBJ2-1, the V gene TRBV10-3; 11 bases align to TRBD2. This TCR was recovered from a female donor with multiple sclerosis, enrolled in a pregnancy study. In DNA form, the CDR3 reads TGTGCCATCGGGAAGATTACTAGCGGGAGTAATGAGCAGTTCTTC. It yields the protein CAIGKITSGSNEQFF.